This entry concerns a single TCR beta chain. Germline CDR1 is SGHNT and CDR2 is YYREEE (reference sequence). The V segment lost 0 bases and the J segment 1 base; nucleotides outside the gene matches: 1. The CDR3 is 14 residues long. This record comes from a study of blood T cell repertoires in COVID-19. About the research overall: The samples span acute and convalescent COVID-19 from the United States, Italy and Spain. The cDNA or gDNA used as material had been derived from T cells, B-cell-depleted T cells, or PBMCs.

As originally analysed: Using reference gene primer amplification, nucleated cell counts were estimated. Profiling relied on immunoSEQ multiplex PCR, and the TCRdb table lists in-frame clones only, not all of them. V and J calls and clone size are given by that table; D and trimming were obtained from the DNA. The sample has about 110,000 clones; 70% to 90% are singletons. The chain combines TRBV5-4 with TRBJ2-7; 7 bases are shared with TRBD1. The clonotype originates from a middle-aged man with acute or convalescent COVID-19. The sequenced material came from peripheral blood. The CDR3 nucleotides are TGTGCCAGCAGCTTGGTGGGACAGTCCTACGAGCAGTACTTC. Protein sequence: CASSLVGQSYEQYF.